The 28 T cell receptor beta chains below come from one sample, sequenced in a study of cytomegalovirus exposure and HLA in healthy donors. Primers included in the PCR were 60 Vbeta and 13 Jbeta primers. TCRdb keeps only in-frame clones here, not all; method: immunoSEQ multiplex PCR. The data show nearly 200,000 clones, roughly 80% seen once. Source material: PBMCs. Receptor source: a woman under 40 in good health and CMV-seropositive.

This chain uses TRBV5-1 with TRBJ2-7; 10 bases align to TRBD2. The J segment lost 2 bases and the V segment lost 4 bases, leaving 6 bases of the junction unmatched. The CDR3 is 15 amino acids. The germline V gene has CDR1 SGHRS and CDR2 YFSETQ. CDR3 sequence reads: CASSPGLAVPYEQYF. The CDR3 nucleotides are TGCGCCAGCAGCCCCGGACTAGCGGTGCCCTACGAGCAGTACTTC.

The rearrangement links TRBV5-1 to TRBJ2-3, with TRBD2 matching over 8 bases. The CDR3 contains 16 residues. Germline V gene data show CDR1 as SGHRS and CDR2 as YFSETQ. Trimming took 2 bases from V and 1 from J; bases not matched to a gene: 6. In DNA, the CDR3 is TGCGCCAGCAGCTTTTTCTCGGGGGGGGGCACAGATACGCAGTATTTT. This translates into CASSFFSGGGTDTQYF.

This clone was found a few times. This rearrangement joins TRBV7-9 to TRBJ2-1; 13 bases map to TRBD2. V lost 2 bases, J lost 6 bases, and 4 bases stayed unmatched. The CDR3 is 16 amino acids. Germline CDR1 SEHNR, CDR2 FQNEAQ (reference sequence). Written as DNA, the CDR3 is TGTGCCAGCAGCTTAACTAGCGGGAGGGCCCTCAATGAGCAGTTCTTC. Amino acid sequence: CASSLTSGRALNEQFF.

The chain uses TRBV4-2 and TRBJ1-6; a weak D match, TRBD1 (5 bases). Trimming left V 1 base short and J 9 bases short, with 13 bases between. This CDR3 is built from 15 residues. Germline-derived CDR1 and CDR2 are LGHNA and YNFKEQ. The CDR3 region has the DNA TGTGCCAGCAGCCAAGGCGGGACTCCGGGTTCACCCCTCCACTTT. Translated: CASSQGGTPGSPLHF.

CDR3 sequence (DNA): TGTGCCAGCAGCTTTGGGAGCGGGAAGGTTGGTGAGCAGTTCTTC. Protein sequence: CASSFGSGKVGEQFF. This sequence joins TRBV11-2 and TRBJ2-1, with 7 positions matching TRBD2. This CDR3 is built from 15 residues. In germline, CDR1 is SGHAT, CDR2 FQNNGV. The V gene end was trimmed by 3 bases and the J gene end by 9 bases; junction bases not matched to a gene: 11.

This chain uses TRBV7-8 with TRBJ1-1; D is ambiguous. Germline lookup yields CDR1 SGHVS and CDR2 FQNEAQ. CDR3 length: 11 amino acids. The V end lost 8 bases, the J end lost 0 bases, and 4 bases lay between the germline ends. DNA for the CDR3: TGTGCCAGCGCTATGAACACTGAAGCTTTCTTT. Its translation: CASAMNTEAFF.

The chain uses TRBV6-5 and TRBJ2-1, with 7 positions matching TRBD2. Trimming took 6 bases from V and 6 from J; bases not matched to a gene: 8. This CDR3 is 14 amino acids long. Per the germline V gene, CDR1 is MNHEY and CDR2 is SVGAGI. The chain's CDR3 is CASSSRTRTNEQFF. The CDR3 region has the DNA TGTGCCAGCAGCTCCCGGACTAGAACCAATGAGCAGTTCTTC.

V usage is TRBV28 and J usage is TRBJ2-4, with a weak D call TRBD1 (5 bases). CDR1 and CDR2 from the germline V gene are MDHEN and SYDVKM. The V gene lost 5 bases and the J gene lost 0 bases, with 17 bases spanning the gap. This CDR3 spans 17 amino acids. This CDR3 is CASSPQGRSKAKNIQYF. DNA for the CDR3: TGTGCCAGCAGTCCCCAGGGCAGGTCGAAAGCCAAAAACATTCAGTACTTC.

The chain carries TRBV10-3 and TRBJ2-7; maybe TRBD1 (6 bases). Per germline, CDR1 ENHRY and CDR2 SYGVKD. V was shortened by 3 bases and J by 13 bases, with 16 bases between the two germline ends. There are 12 residues in the CDR3. The CDR3 DNA sequence: TGTGCCATCAGTGAAACAGGGAGTGGTAACTACTTC. Encoded protein: CAISETGSGNYF.

This clone was detected once. The chain combines TRBV18 with TRBJ2-5, with 9 bases fitting TRBD1. This CDR3 is built from 13 residues. Germline CDR1 and CDR2: KGHSH and LQKENI. The V segment lost 6 bases and the J segment 1 base; nucleotides outside the gene matches: 0. The DNA for the CDR3 is TGTGCCAGCTCGACAGGGGGCCAAGAGACCCAGTACTTC. This sequence encodes CASSTGGQETQYF.

The V and J genes are TRBV5-1 and TRBJ2-6, with D uncertain. The V gene's germline CDR1 is SGHRS and CDR2 YFSETQ. The CDR3 length is 15 residues. Trimming shortened V by 3 bases and J by 0 bases, and 7 bases separated the two germline ends. CDR3 loop: CASSSRNSGANVLTF. The CDR3 DNA sequence: TGCGCCAGCAGCTCCCGTAACTCTGGGGCCAACGTCCTGACTTTC. Supplemented by reference TRBV5-1 and TRBJ2-6, the full variable domain reads KAGVTQTPRYLIKTRGQQVTLSCSPISGHRSVSWYQQTPGQGLQFLFEYFSETQRNKGNFPGRFSGRQFSNSRSEMNVSTLELGDSALYLCASSSRNSGANVLTFGAGSRLTVL.

The table lists this clone with a count of one. The chain uses TRBV5-1 and TRBJ2-1, with D maybe TRBD2 (5 bases). Germline V gene data show CDR1 as SGHRS and CDR2 as YFSETQ. Trimming cost V 4 bases and J 0 bases, with 11 bases left between them. The CDR3 has 15 residues. CDR3 amino acids: CASSALAPSYNEQFF. CDR3 nucleotides: TGCGCCAGCAGCGCCTTAGCGCCCTCCTACAATGAGCAGTTCTTC.

The V call is TRBV7-9, the J call TRBJ2-7; 7 bases match TRBD2. The CDR3 sequence is 13 residues long. The germline V gene has CDR1 SEHNR and CDR2 FQNEAQ (reference sequence). The trim removed 5 bases at V and 6 bases at J, leaving 7 bases unmatched. This CDR3 is CASSQNWGGEQYF. The CDR3 nucleotides are TGTGCCAGCAGCCAAAACTGGGGGGGCGAGCAGTACTTC.

This rearrangement joins TRBV7-8 to TRBJ1-1; TRBD1 matches at 7 bases. The CDR3 totals 11 residues. The germline V gene has CDR1 SGHVS and CDR2 FQNEAQ. After removal of 7 bases from V and 6 bases from J, the junction contained 2 bases not matched to a gene. The CDR3 DNA reads as TGTGCCAGCACGGGGACAGCTGAAGCTTTCTTT. Residues: CASTGTAEAFF.

J is TRBJ1-1 and V is TRBV18; D unresolved. The CDR3 covers 10 residues. V lost 9 bases, J lost 13 bases, and 15 bases lay in between. The V gene's germline CDR1 is KGHSH and CDR2 LQKENI. CDR3 bases: TGTGCCAGATACGTCTGGGAGGTTTTCTTT. Translating gives CARYVWEVFF.

This chain uses TRBV6-1 with TRBJ1-2; tentatively, D is TRBD1 (6 bases). Trimming cost V 6 bases and J 4 bases, with 15 bases left between them. This CDR3 comprises 14 residues. Germline V CDR1 and CDR2: MNHNS, SASEGT. The CDR3 sequence is CASSSDSYGYGYTF. CDR3 in DNA: TGTGCCAGCAGCTCGGACAGTTACGGCTATGGCTACACCTTC.

The chain joins TRBV11-3 to TRBJ2-3; the match to TRBD1 covers 11 bases. The J segment lost 4 bases and the V segment lost 4 bases, leaving 4 bases of the junction unmatched. Germline loops: CDR1 SGHNT, CDR2 YENEEA. The length of the CDR3 is 15 residues. For the CDR3, the DNA is TGTGCCAGCAGCTCCGGACAGGGGGCTTCAGATACGCAGTATTTT. Translation: CASSSGQGASDTQYF.

The rearrangement joins TRBV4-2 to TRBJ1-2; possible D gene TRBD1, 5 bases. The germline V gene has CDR1 LGHNA and CDR2 YNFKEQ. The germline V and J ends were trimmed by 0 bases and 6 bases, with 11 bases remaining between them. CDR3 length equals 14 residues. CDR3 DNA sequence: TGTGCCAGCAGCCAAGACGACAGAACTCATGGCTACACCTTC. Translating it yields CASSQDDRTHGYTF.

The V gene is TRBV2, the J gene TRBJ2-3; TRBD2 is a possible D gene (5 bases). The CDR3 covers 12 residues. V lost 6 bases, J lost 4 bases, and 8 bases lay in between. CDR1 SNHLY and CDR2 FYNNEI come from the germline V gene. The CDR3 loop is CASRGSADTQYF. The CDR3 region has the DNA TGTGCCAGCAGAGGGAGCGCAGATACGCAGTATTTT.

The V and J genes are TRBV29-1 and TRBJ1-2; a weak D match, TRBD1 (6 bases). From germline, CDR1 is SQVTM and CDR2 ANQGSEA. The V end was cut by 7 bases, the J end by 6 bases, with 15 bases between. The CDR3 has 12 amino acids. The DNA for the CDR3 is TGCAGCGCCGAGAGGCAGGGGAATGGCTACACCTTC. Protein sequence: CSAERQGNGYTF.

A few counts support this clone. The CDR3 region is CASSGNGYTF. CDR3 DNA sequence: TGTGCCAGCTCAGGGAATGGCTACACCTTC. The rearrangement links TRBV2 to TRBJ1-2; D is possibly TRBD1 (5 bases). Germline CDR1 reads SNHLY; CDR2 reads FYNNEI. CDR3 size: 10 residues. The V and J ends lost 8 bases and 6 bases respectively, with 7 bases between them.

The V and J genes are TRBV6-1 and TRBJ2-2; TRBD1 agrees at 10 bases. The germline V gene has CDR1 MNHNS and CDR2 SASEGT. Unmatched junction bases numbered 10, after V lost 4 bases and J lost 5 bases. The CDR3 length is 17 residues. DNA for the CDR3: TGTGCCAGCAGTGTCACTCGGACAGGGGGGTCAACCGGGGAGCTGTTTTTT. It codes for CASSVTRTGGSTGELFF.

This clone was recorded only once. V gene TRBV7-3 combines with J gene TRBJ2-5; D is possibly TRBD2 (6 bases). The CDR3 sequence is 14 residues long. Per germline, CDR1 SGHTA and CDR2 FQGTGA. Trimming left V 5 bases short and J 5 bases short, with 15 bases between. For the CDR3, the DNA is TGTGCCAGCAGCATATTTGGAGGGGCGGAGACCCAGTACTTC. Translating it yields CASSIFGGAETQYF.

The rearrangement uses TRBV15 and TRBJ2-7; TRBD1 is a possible D gene (6 bases). The CDR3 runs to 14 residues. The V end was cut by 1 base, the J end by 4 bases, with 11 bases between. Germline V lookup: CDR1 LNHNV, CDR2 YYDKDF (reference sequence). In DNA, the CDR3 is TGTGCCACCAGCAGAGCCCCAGGGGCTTACGAGCAGTACTTC. This gives the protein CATSRAPGAYEQYF.

The CDR3 nucleotides are TGTGCCAGTAGTGTCGCACAGAGCACTGAAGCTTTCTTT. It translates to CASSVAQSTEAFF. This sequence joins TRBV19 and TRBJ1-1; D uncertain. This CDR3 comprises 13 residues. The germline V gene has CDR1 LNHDA and CDR2 SQIVND (reference sequence). The ends were cut back, 5 bases at V and 4 bases at J, with 11 bases in the middle.

V usage is TRBV7-8 and J usage is TRBJ2-4, with TRBD2 identical over 8 bases. Germline CDR1 SGHVS, CDR2 FQNEAQ. The CDR3 contains 17 residues. V lost 1 base, J lost 4 bases, and 9 bases stayed unmatched. This CDR3 is CASSLVLTGGAKNIQYF. CDR3 DNA sequence: TGTGCCAGCAGCTTAGTGTTGACGGGGGGGGCGAAAAACATTCAGTACTTC. Combining the CDR3 with reference TRBV7-8 and TRBJ2-4 gives the whole variable domain GAGVSQSPRYKVAKRGQDVALRCDPISGHVSLFWYQQALGQGPEFLTYFQNEAQLDKSGLPSDRFFAERPEGSVSTLKIQRTQQEDSAVYLCASSLVLTGGAKNIQYFGAGTRLSVL.

This sequence joins TRBV9 and TRBJ2-3, with 8 bases fitting TRBD2. The V gene end was trimmed by 4 bases and the J gene end by 2 bases; junction bases not matched to a gene: 9. The CDR3 has 16 residues. Germline V lookup: CDR1 SGDLS, CDR2 YYNGEE. For the CDR3, the DNA is TGTGCCAGCAGCCCCCCGGGACTAGGTGTCACAGATACGCAGTATTTT. Translation gives CASSPPGLGVTDTQYF. Complete variable domain (other parts from reference TRBV9 and TRBJ2-3): DSGVTQTPKHLITATGQRVTLRCSPRSGDLSVYWYQQSLDQGLQFLIQYYNGEERAKGNILERFSAQQFPDLHSELNLSSLELGDSALYFCASSPPGLGVTDTQYFGPGTRLTVL.

The CDR3 DNA reads as TGTGCCAGTCGCAGGCGGGGTCCAGGCACCGGGGAGCTGTTTTTT. This codes for CASRRRGPGTGELFF. The V call is TRBV19, the J call TRBJ2-2; possibly TRBD2 for D (6 bases). V lost 8 bases, J lost 4 bases, and 17 bases lay in between. Germline lookup yields CDR1 LNHDA and CDR2 SQIVND (reference sequence). This CDR3 is 15 amino acids long. The full variable domain, completed using reference TRBV19 and TRBJ2-2, is DGGITQSPKYLFRKEGQNVTLSCEQNLNHDAMYWYRQDPGQGLRLIYYSQIVNDFQKGDIAEGYSVSREKKESFPLTVTSAQKNPTAFYLCASRRRGPGTGELFFGEGSRLTVL.